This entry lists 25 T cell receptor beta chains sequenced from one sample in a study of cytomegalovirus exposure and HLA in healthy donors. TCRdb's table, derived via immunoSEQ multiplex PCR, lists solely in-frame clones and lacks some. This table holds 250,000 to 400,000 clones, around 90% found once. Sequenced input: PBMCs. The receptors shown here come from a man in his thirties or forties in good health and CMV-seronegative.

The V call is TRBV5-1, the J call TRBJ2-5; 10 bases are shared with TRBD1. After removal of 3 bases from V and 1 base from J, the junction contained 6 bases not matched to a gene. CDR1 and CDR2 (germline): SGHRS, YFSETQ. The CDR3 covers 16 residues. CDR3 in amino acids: CASSSDRGGAQETQYF. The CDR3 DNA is TGCGCCAGCAGCTCGGACAGGGGGGGAGCCCAAGAGACCCAGTACTTC.

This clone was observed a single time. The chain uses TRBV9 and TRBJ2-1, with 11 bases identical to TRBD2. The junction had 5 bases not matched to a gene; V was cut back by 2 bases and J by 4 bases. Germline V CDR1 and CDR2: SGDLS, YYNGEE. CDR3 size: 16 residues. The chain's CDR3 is CASSVISGGAYNEQFF. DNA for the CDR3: TGTGCCAGCAGCGTGATTAGCGGGGGGGCTTACAATGAGCAGTTCTTC. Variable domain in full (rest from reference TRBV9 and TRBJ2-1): DSGVTQTPKHLITATGQRVTLRCSPRSGDLSVYWYQQSLDQGLQFLIQYYNGEERAKGNILERFSAQQFPDLHSELNLSSLELGDSALYFCASSVISGGAYNEQFFGPGTRLTVL.

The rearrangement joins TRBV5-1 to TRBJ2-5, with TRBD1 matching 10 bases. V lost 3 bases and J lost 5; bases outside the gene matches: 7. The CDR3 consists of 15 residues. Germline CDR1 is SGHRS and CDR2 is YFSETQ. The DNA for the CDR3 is TGCGCCAGCAGCTGGGGACAGGGGCGGTGGGAGACCCAGTACTTC. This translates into CASSWGQGRWETQYF.

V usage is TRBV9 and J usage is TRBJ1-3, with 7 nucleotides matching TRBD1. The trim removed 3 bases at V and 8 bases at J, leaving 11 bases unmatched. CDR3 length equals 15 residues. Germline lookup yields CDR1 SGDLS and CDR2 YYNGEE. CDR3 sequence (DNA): TGTGCCAGCAGCGCCCAGGGGGTATATGCCGACACCATATATTTT. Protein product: CASSAQGVYADTIYF.

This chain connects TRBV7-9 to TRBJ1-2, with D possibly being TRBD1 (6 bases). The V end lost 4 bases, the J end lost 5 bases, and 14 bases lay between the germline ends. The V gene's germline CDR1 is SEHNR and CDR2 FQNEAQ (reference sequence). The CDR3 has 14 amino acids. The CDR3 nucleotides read TGTGCCAGCAGCTCGAGGGACACTTCATATGGCTACACCTTC. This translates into CASSSRDTSYGYTF.

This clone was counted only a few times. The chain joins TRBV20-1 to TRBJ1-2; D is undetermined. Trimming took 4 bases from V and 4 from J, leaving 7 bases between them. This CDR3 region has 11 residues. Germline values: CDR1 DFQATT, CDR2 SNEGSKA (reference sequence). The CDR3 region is CSANRGYGYTF. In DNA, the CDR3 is TGCAGTGCTAACCGAGGCTATGGCTACACCTTC.

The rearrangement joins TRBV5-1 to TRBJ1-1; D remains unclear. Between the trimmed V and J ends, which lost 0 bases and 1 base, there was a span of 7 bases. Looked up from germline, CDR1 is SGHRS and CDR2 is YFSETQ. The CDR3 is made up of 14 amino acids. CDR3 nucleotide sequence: TGCGCCAGCAGCTTGGAAGAGGGGAACACTGAAGCTTTCTTT. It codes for CASSLEEGNTEAFF. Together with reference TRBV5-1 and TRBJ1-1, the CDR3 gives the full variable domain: KAGVTQTPRYLIKTRGQQVTLSCSPISGHRSVSWYQQTPGQGLQFLFEYFSETQRNKGNFPGRFSGRQFSNSRSEMNVSTLELGDSALYLCASSLEEGNTEAFFGQGTRLTVV.

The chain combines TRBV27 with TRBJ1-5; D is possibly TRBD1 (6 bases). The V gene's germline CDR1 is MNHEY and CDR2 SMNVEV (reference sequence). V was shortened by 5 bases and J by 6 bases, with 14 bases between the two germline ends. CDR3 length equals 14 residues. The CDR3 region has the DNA TGTGCCAGCAGTGATACAGGGTTCGGTCAGCCCCAGCATTTT. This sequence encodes CASSDTGFGQPQHF.

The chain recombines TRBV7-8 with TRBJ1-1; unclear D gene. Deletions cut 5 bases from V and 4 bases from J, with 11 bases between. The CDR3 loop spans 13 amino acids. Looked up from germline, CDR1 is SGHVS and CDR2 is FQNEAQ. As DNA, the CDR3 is TGTGCCAGCAGCCCCCAAAGCCCCACTGAAGCTTTCTTT. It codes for CASSPQSPTEAFF.

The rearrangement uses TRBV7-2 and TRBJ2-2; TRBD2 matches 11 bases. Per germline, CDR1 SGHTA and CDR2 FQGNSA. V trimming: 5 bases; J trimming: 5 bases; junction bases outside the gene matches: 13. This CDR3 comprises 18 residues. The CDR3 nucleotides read TGTGCCAGCAGCATATCCCCAATAGCGGGGGGGCCTACCGGGGAGCTGTTTTTT. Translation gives CASSISPIAGGPTGELFF. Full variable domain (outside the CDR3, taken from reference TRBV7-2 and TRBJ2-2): GAGVSQSPSNKVTEKGKDVELRCDPISGHTALYWYRQSLGQGLEFLIYFQGNSAPDKSGLPSDRFSAERTGGSVSTLTIQRTQQEDSAVYLCASSISPIAGGPTGELFFGEGSRLTVL.

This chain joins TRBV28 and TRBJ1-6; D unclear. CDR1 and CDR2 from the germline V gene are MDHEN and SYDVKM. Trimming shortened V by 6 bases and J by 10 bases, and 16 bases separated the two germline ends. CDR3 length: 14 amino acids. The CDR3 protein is CASSPAVAGSPLHF. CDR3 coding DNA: TGTGCCAGCAGCCCCGCGGTGGCCGGGTCACCCCTCCACTTT.

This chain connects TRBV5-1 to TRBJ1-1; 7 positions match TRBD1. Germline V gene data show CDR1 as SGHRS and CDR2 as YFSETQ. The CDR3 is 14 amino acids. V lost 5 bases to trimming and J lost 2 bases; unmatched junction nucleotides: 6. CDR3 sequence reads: CASRWDRSNTEAFF. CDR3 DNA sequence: TGCGCCAGCAGGTGGGACAGAAGTAACACTGAAGCTTTCTTT.

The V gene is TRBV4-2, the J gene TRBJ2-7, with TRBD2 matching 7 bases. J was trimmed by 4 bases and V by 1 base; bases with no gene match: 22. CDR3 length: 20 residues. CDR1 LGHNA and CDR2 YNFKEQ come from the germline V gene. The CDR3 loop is CASSQGPFSGGGLVPYEQYF. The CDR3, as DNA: TGTGCCAGCAGCCAAGGCCCCTTTTCAGGCGGGGGACTTGTCCCGTACGAGCAGTACTTC.

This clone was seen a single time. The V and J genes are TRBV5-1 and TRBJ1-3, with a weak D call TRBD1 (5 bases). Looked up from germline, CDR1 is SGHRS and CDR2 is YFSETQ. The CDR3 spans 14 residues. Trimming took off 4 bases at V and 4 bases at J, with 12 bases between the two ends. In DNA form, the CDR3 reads TGCGCCAGCAGCGCGGCGGGGGTCGGAAACACCATATATTTT. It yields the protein CASSAAGVGNTIYF.

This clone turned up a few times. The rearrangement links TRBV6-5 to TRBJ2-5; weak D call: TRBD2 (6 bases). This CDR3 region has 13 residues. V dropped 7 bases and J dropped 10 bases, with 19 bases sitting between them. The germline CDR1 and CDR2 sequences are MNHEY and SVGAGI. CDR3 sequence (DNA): TGTGCCAGCAAAGCGTCCCCTCGCGGGGACCAGTACTTC. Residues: CASKASPRGDQYF.

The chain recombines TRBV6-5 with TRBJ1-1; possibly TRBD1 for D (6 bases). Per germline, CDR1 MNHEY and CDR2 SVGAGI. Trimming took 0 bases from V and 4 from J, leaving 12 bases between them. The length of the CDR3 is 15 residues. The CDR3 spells CASSYSTGWVTEAFF. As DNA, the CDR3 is TGTGCCAGCAGTTACTCCACAGGGTGGGTCACTGAAGCTTTCTTT.

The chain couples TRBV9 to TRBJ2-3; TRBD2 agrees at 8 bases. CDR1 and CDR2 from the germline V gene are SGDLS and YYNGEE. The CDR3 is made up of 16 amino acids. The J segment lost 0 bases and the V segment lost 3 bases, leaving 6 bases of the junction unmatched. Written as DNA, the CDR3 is TGTGCCAGCAGCGCCCGGGGGGGGACTAGCACAGATACGCAGTATTTT. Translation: CASSARGGTSTDTQYF.

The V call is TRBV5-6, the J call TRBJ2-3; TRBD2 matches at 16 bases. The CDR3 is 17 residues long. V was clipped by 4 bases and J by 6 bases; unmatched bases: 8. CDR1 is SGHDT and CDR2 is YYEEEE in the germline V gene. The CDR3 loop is CASSAYKGLAGGDTQYF. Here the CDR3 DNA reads TGTGCCAGCAGCGCCTACAAGGGACTAGCGGGGGGGGATACGCAGTATTTT.

In DNA, the CDR3 is TGTGCCAGTAGTATTTCCGGGGAATTAGCTAACTATGGCTACACCTTC. It specifies CASSISGELANYGYTF. This chain joins TRBV19 and TRBJ1-2; D not certain. The CDR3 contains 16 residues. The V end lost 3 bases, the J end lost 0 bases, and 14 bases lay between the germline ends. The germline V gene has CDR1 LNHDA and CDR2 SQIVND (reference sequence).

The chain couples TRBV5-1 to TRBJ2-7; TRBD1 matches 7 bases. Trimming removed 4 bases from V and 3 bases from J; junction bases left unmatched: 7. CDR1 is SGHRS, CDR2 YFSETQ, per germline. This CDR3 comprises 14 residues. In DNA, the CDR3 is TGCGCCAGCAGCCCGGGACAGCCCAACTACGAGCAGTACTTC. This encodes CASSPGQPNYEQYF.

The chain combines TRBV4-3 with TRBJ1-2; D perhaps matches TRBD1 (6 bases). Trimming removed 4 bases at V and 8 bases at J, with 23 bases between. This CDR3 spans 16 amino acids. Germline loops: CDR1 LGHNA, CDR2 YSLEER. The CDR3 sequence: CASSRNRDTLQGGYTF. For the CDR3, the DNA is TGCGCCAGCAGCCGCAACCGGGACACCCTCCAGGGAGGCTACACCTTC.

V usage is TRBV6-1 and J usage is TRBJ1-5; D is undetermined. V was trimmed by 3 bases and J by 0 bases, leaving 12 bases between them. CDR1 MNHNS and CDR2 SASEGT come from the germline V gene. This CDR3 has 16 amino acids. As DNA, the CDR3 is TGTGCCAGCAGTGACAAACAGCTTTATAGCAATCAGCCCCAGCATTTT. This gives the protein CASSDKQLYSNQPQHF.

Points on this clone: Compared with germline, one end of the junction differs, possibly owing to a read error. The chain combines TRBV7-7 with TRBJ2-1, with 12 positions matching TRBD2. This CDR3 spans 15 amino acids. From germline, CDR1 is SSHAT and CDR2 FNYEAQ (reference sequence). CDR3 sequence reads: CASSLAGGPYNEQFF. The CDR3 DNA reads TGTGCCAGCAGCCTAGCGGGGGGGCCCTACAATGAGCAGTTCTTC. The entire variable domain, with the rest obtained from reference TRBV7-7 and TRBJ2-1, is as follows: GAGVSQSPRYKVTKRGQDVTLRCDPISSHATLYWYQQALGQGPEFLTYFNYEAQPDKSGLPSDRFSAERPEGSISTLTIQRTEQRDSAMYRCASSLAGGPYNEQFFGPGTRLTVL.

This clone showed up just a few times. The CDR3: CASSFTRQDYGYTF. DNA for the CDR3: TGTGCCAGCAGCTTTACTCGGCAGGACTATGGCTACACCTTC. This chain links TRBV7-2 with TRBJ1-2; unclear D gene. This CDR3 is 14 amino acids long. The V gene's germline CDR1 is SGHTA and CDR2 FQGNSA. Trimming took 3 bases from V and 3 from J, leaving 11 bases between them.

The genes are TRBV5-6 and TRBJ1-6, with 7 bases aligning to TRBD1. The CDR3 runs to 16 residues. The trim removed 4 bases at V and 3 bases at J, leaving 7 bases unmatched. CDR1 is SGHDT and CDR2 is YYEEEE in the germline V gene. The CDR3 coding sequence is TGTGCCAGCAGCCTAGGGGGCCCGAACTATAATTCACCCCTCCACTTT. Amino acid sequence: CASSLGGPNYNSPLHF.